This TCR beta chain emerged from a study of cytomegalovirus exposure and HLA in healthy donors. Study-level results: Most CMV-associated TCR beta chains appeared HLA-restricted in a later analysis. In an earlier analysis, productive rearrangement rates for most beta V segments clustered near 87% or 30%. Rare TCR sequences predominated, though certain public TCRs were found in many donors.

Turning to this clone: As yet, its antigen is unknown.

Primers for the PCR totalled 60 Vbeta and 13 Jbeta. Some clones are missing from TCRdb's copy, which holds only in-frame ones; the method was immunoSEQ multiplex PCR. The sample holds about 110,000 clones, around 79% seen once. The CDR3 loop spans 17 amino acids. V lost 3 bases and J lost 2; bases outside the gene matches: 6. The germline gives CDR1 LNHDA, CDR2 SQIVND (reference sequence). This chain connects TRBV19 to TRBJ2-5; TRBD2 matches at 13 bases. The sequence derives from a man in his sixties in good health and CMV-seronegative. What was sequenced was PBMCs. The CDR3 spells CASSINGLAGAQETQYF. The CDR3, as DNA: TGTGCCAGTAGTATTAATGGACTAGCGGGGGCTCAAGAGACCCAGTACTTC.